These T cell receptor beta chains were read from a single sample in a study of CD8 T cells in Susac syndrome. TCRdb re-called the immunoSEQ multiplex PCR reads through MiXCR, storing one row per CDR3 protein. This sample carries around 99,000 distinct CDR3 sequences, about 96% of them seen once, and the ten largest clones take 0.096%. Source material: CD4+ T cells from PBMCs. These TCRs come from a human donor in good health. The CDR3 runs from the conserved cysteine through the conserved F or W. D genes are given only for firm matches. Size is omitted from some rows. Given values are once, few, many or a class for expanded clones.

clone size: .
V gene: TRBV7-2
D gene: TRBD2
J gene: TRBJ2-3
CDR3 protein: CASSRASGITDTQYF
CDR3 DNA: TGTGCCAGCAGCCGGGCTAGCGGGATCACAGATACGCAGTATTTT

clone size: .
V gene: TRBV3-1
D gene: TRBD2
J gene: TRBJ2-3
CDR3 protein: CASSLRSAGGADTQYF
CDR3 DNA: TGTGCCAGCAGCCTGCGTTCCGCGGGGGGAGCAGATACGCAGTATTTT

clone size: few
V gene: TRBV12-3/TRBV12-4
D gene: TRBD2
J gene: TRBJ2-5
CDR3 protein: CASSRTSGQETQYF
CDR3 DNA: TGTGCCAGCAGCCGGACTAGCGGCCAAGAGACCCAGTACTTC

clone size: .
V gene: TRBV3-1
D gene: .
J gene: TRBJ1-4
CDR3 protein: CASSQADGSGEKLFF
CDR3 DNA: TGTGCCAGCAGCCAAGCGGACGGATCTGGAGAAAAACTGTTTTTT

clone size: once
V gene: TRBV12-3/TRBV12-4
D gene: TRBD1
J gene: TRBJ1-1
CDR3 protein: CASRPGGGNTEAFF
CDR3 DNA: TGTGCCAGCAGGCCAGGGGGGGGGAACACTGAAGCTTTCTTT

clone size: .
V gene: TRBV29-1
D gene: .
J gene: TRBJ2-1
CDR3 protein: CSVLIYEQFF
CDR3 DNA: TGCAGCGTTCTGATCTATGAGCAGTTCTTC

clone size: .
V gene: TRBV20-1
D gene: .
J gene: TRBJ1-5
CDR3 protein: CSARVNNLNQPQHF
CDR3 DNA: TGCAGTGCTAGGGTAAACAACCTCAATCAGCCCCAGCATTTT

clone size: .
V gene: TRBV5-1
D gene: TRBD1
J gene: TRBJ1-2
CDR3 protein: CASSLPGQPVGYTF
CDR3 DNA: TGCGCCAGCAGCTTACCGGGACAGCCCGTTGGCTACACCTTC

clone size: few
V gene: TRBV14
D gene: .
J gene: TRBJ1-2
CDR3 protein: CASSQQGSYGYTF
CDR3 DNA: TGTGCCAGCAGCCAGCAGGGGTCCTATGGCTACACCTTC

clone size: .
V gene: TRBV30
D gene: .
J gene: TRBJ2-2
CDR3 protein: CAWRGTLRGTGELFF
CDR3 DNA: TGTGCCTGGAGGGGAACCTTAAGGGGAACCGGGGAGCTGTTTTTT

clone size: .
V gene: TRBV18
D gene: .
J gene: TRBJ2-5
CDR3 protein: CASSGTTEGAQYF
CDR3 DNA: TGTGCCAGCTCCGGGACTACCGAGGGGGCCCAGTACTTC

clone size: .
V gene: TRBV5-5
D gene: .
J gene: TRBJ2-2
CDR3 protein: CASSFLSATNTGELFF
CDR3 DNA: TGTGCCAGCAGCTTTCTGTCTGCAACGAACACCGGGGAGCTGTTTTTT

clone size: .
V gene: TRBV3-1
D gene: .
J gene: TRBJ1-1
CDR3 protein: CASSQDATAGTEAFF
CDR3 DNA: TGTGCCAGCAGCCAAGACGCGACAGCGGGGACTGAAGCTTTCTTT

clone size: .
V gene: TRBV20-1
D gene: .
J gene: TRBJ1-4
CDR3 protein: CSARDTTNEKLFF
CDR3 DNA: TGCAGTGCTAGGGACACCACTAATGAAAAACTGTTTTTT

clone size: .
V gene: TRBV29-1
D gene: .
J gene: TRBJ2-7
CDR3 protein: CSASQSPYEQYF
CDR3 DNA: TGCAGCGCCTCCCAGAGCCCCTACGAGCAGTACTTC